This TCR beta chain was sequenced during a study of PD-1 blockade in classical Hodgkin lymphoma. Study results and limitations: Those patients who began receiving nivolumab less than 1 year after ASCT had lower diversity, and they were excluded. The study reported lower baseline TCR diversity in newly diagnosed patients than in healthy donors. By cycle point C4D1, TCR diversity had risen significantly in CD4+ cells (but not CD8+ cells).

All patients relapsed after autologous stem cell transplantation, and brentuximab vedotin exposure varied. Thawed PBMCs underwent magnetic negative selection to yield purified CD4+ T cells. The table came from immunoSEQ multiplex PCR; TCRdb's copy has only in-frame clones and leaves some out. This table has tens of thousands of clones, roughly 84% appearing once. As to this clone: No antigen is known for it.

The V gene's germline CDR1 is LGHNT and CDR2 FRNRAP. V shed 1 base, J shed 3 bases, and the junction held 5 bases outside the gene matches. This CDR3 has 15 residues. Sequencing was performed on CD4+ T cells from blood, taken at baseline. This clonotype was obtained from a human donor with classical Hodgkin lymphoma. J is TRBJ2-7 and V is TRBV12-5, with TRBD1 identical over 8 bases. The CDR3 nucleotides read TGTGCTAGTGGTTTGGGGGACAGGTACCTCTACGAGCAGTACTTC. Translating it yields CASGLGDRYLYEQYF.